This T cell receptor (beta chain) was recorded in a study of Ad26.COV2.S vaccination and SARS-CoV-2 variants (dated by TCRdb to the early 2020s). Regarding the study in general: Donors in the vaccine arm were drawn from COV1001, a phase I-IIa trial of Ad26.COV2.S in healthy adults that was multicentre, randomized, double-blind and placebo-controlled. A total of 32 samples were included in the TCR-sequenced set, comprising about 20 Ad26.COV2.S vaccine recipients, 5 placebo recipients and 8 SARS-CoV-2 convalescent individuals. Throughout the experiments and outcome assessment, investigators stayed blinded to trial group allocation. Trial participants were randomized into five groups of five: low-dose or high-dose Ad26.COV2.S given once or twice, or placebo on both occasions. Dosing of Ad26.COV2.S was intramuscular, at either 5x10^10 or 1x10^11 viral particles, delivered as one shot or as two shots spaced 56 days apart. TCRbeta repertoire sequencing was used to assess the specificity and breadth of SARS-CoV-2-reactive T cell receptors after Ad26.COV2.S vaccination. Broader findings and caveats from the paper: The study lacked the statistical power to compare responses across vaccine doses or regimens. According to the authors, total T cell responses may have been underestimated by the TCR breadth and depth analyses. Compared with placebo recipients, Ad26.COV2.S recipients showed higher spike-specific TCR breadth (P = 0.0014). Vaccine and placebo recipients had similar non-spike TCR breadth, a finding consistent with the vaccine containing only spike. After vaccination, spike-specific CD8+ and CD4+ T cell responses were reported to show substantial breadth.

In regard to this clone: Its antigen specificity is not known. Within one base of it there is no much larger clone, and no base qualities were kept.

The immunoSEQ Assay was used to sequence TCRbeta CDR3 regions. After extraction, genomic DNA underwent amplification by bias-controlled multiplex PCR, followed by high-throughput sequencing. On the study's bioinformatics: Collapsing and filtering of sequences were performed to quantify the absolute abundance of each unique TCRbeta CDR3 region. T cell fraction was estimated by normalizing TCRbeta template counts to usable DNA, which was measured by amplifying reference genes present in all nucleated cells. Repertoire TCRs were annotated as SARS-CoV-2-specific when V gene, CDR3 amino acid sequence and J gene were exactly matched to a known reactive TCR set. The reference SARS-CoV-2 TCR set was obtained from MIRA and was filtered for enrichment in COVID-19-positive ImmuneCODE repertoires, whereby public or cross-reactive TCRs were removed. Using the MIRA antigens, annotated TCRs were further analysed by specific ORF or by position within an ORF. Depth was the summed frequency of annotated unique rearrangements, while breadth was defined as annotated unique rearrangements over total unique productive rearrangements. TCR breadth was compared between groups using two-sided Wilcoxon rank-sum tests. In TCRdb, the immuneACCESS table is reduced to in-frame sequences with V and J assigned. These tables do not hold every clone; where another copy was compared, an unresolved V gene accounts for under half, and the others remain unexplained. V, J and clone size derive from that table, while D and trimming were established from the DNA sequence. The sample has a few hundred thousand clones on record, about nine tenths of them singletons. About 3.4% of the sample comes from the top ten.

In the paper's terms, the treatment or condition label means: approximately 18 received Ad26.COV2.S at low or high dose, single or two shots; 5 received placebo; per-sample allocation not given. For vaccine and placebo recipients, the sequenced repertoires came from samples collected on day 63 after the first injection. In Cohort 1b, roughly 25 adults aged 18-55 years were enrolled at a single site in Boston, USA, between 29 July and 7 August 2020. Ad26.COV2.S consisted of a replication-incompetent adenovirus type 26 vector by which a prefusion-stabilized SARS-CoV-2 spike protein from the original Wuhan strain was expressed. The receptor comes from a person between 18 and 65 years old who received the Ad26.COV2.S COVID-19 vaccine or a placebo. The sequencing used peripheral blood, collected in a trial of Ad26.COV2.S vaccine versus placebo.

The sequenced DNA is TGTGCCAGCAGTGAAGGGTGGCTCCTAACCTATGGCTACACCTTC. Its coded protein is CASSEGWLLTYGYTF. The chain couples TRBV6-1 to TRBJ1-2; too little of a D gene remains to name it. V lost 1 base and J lost 4 bases; the stretch between them is 13 bases long. The germline V gene provides CDR1 MNHNS and CDR2 SASEGT. There are 15 amino acids in the CDR3, from cysteine to phenylalanine inclusive. Only the CDR3 portion is preserved as DNA: 45 bases, with reading frame beginning at the first base.